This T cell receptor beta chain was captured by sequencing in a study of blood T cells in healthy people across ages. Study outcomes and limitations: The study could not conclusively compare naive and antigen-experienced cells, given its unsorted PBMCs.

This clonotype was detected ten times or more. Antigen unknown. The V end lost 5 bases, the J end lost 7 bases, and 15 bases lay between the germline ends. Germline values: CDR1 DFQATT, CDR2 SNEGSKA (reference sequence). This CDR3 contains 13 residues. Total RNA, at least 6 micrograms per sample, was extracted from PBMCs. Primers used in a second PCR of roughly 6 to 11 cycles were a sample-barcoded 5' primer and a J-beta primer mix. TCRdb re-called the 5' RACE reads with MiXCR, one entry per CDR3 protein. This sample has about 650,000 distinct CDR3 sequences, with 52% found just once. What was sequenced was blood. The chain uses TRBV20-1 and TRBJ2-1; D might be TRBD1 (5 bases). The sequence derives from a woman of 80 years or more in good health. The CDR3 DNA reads TGCAGTGCTCTCGCTTCAGGGTTGAATGAGCAGTTCTTC. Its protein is CSALASGLNEQFF.